Below, 29 T cell receptor beta chains from the same sample are listed, as sequenced in a study of T-cell reconstitution after alpha-beta-depleted transplantation in children. Preparation of the TCRbeta library used unique molecular identifiers. MiXCR, applied by TCRdb to the PCR reads, yields one record per CDR3 protein. Of around 250,000 distinct CDR3 sequences in the sample, over 20% were seen once. This material consisted of PBMCs, taken before TCRalphabeta/CD19-depleted stem cell transplant. These receptor sequences come from a girl aged 2 to 9 with Fanconi anemia, due to receive a stem cell transplant.

This clonotype was counted only a few times. The rearrangement uses TRBV20-1 and TRBJ2-7; D is unclear. V was clipped by 5 bases and J by 0 bases, with 14 bases between them. This CDR3 is built from 14 residues. Germline CDR1 is DFQATT and CDR2 is SNEGSKA (reference sequence). The CDR3 protein is CSAPGSPSSYEQYF. In DNA form, the CDR3 reads TGCAGTGCTCCTGGATCTCCGAGCTCCTACGAGCAGTACTTC.

There are a few counts of this clonotype. The J gene is TRBJ1-4, the V gene TRBV7-2; unclear D gene. Trimming took 2 bases from V and 8 from J, leaving 12 bases between them. CDR3 length: 14 residues. Germline V gene sequence: CDR1 SGHTA, CDR2 FQGNSA. CDR3 DNA sequence: TGTGCCAGCAGCTTATCGTTGGGAGACGAAAAACTGTTTTTT. Its translation is CASSLSLGDEKLFF.

This clonotype was recorded at least ten times. The J gene is TRBJ2-3, the V gene TRBV28; 11 bases are shared with TRBD2. The CDR3 runs to 14 residues. Germline V gene data show CDR1 as MDHEN and CDR2 as SYDVKM. The V segment lost 6 bases and the J segment 5 bases; nucleotides outside the gene matches: 4. The CDR3 reads CASSRTSGLDTQYF. The CDR3 DNA reads as TGTGCCAGCAGCCGGACTAGCGGGTTAGATACGCAGTATTTT. Together with reference TRBV28 and TRBJ2-3, the CDR3 gives the full variable domain: DVKVTQSSRYLVKRTGEKVFLECVQDMDHENMFWYRQDPGLGLRLIYFSYDVKMKEKGDIPEGYSVSREKKERFSLILESASTNQTSMYLCASSRTSGLDTQYFGPGTRLTVL.

J is TRBJ2-7 and V is TRBV28, with D unresolved. V lost 4 bases and J lost 7, with 11 bases in between. CDR3 size: 12 residues. CDR1 is MDHEN and CDR2 is SYDVKM in the germline V gene. This CDR3 reads CASSWVGLEQYF. CDR3 nucleotides: TGTGCCAGCAGTTGGGTAGGGCTTGAGCAGTACTTC.

This clonotype was seen only a few times. The V and J genes are TRBV9 and TRBJ2-7; either TRBD1 or TRBD2 may fit D (5 bases each). The V gene lost 0 bases and the J gene lost 0 bases, with 10 bases spanning the gap. There are 15 residues in the CDR3. Germline V lookup: CDR1 SGDLS, CDR2 YYNGEE. The CDR3 coding sequence is TGTGCCAGCAGCGTAGGAGGGGCCAGCTCCTACGAGCAGTACTTC. Encoded protein: CASSVGGASSYEQYF.

This clonotype was picked up many times. The CDR3 region has the DNA TGTGCCAGCAGCTATGGACACTACGAGCAGTACTTC. Encoded protein: CASSYGHYEQYF. The chain couples TRBV5-5 to TRBJ2-7; D might be TRBD1 (5 bases). The CDR3 contains 12 residues. In germline, CDR1 is SGHKS, CDR2 YYEKEE (reference sequence). V was trimmed by 3 bases and J by 3 bases, leaving 7 bases between them.

This clonotype was counted a few times. The chain is built from TRBV28 and TRBJ2-2, with D possibly TRBD1 on 5 matching bases. Trimming removed 5 bases from V and 1 base from J, with 11 bases in between. Per the germline V gene, CDR1 is MDHEN and CDR2 is SYDVKM. The CDR3 is made up of 15 amino acids. CDR3 sequence (DNA): TGTGCCAGCAGTCCGACAGACCGGAACACCGGGGAGCTGTTTTTT. This gives the protein CASSPTDRNTGELFF.

A few counts support this clonotype. This sequence joins TRBV29-1 and TRBJ2-4; no clear D gene. Germline lookup yields CDR1 SQVTM and CDR2 ANQGSEA. This CDR3 spans 12 amino acids. Trimming removed 7 bases at V and 6 bases at J, with 13 bases between. The CDR3 is CSGTAIGNIQYF. DNA of the CDR3: TGCAGCGGGACGGCAATTGGAAACATTCAGTACTTC.

This clonotype was counted between two and nine times. The J gene is TRBJ2-7, the V gene TRBV12-3 or TRBV12-4; D not resolved. This CDR3 contains 13 residues. Between the trimmed V and J ends, which lost 6 bases and 3 bases, there was a span of 12 bases. CDR3 in amino acids: CASSPQPDYEQYF. CDR3 nucleotides: TGTGCCAGCAGCCCCCAGCCCGACTACGAGCAGTACTTC.

In its sample, this clonotype was seen a few times. The J gene is TRBJ2-7, the V gene TRBV20-1, with D perhaps matching TRBD2 (5 bases). This CDR3 is 14 amino acids long. Trimming shortened V by 3 bases and J by 4 bases, and 16 bases separated the two germline ends. Germline V gives CDR1 DFQATT, CDR2 SNEGSKA (reference sequence). Written as DNA, the CDR3 is TGCAGTGCTAGGCCCCTTAGACTAACGTACGAGCAGTACTTC. It codes for CSARPLRLTYEQYF.

The chain joins TRBV12-5 to TRBJ2-7; TRBD1 matches 7 bases. This CDR3 has 17 residues. CDR1 and CDR2 (germline): LGHNT, FRNRAP. V was pared by 2 bases and J by 0 bases, with 10 bases of the junction left unmatched. CDR3 sequence reads: CASGLPPWAGGSYEQYF. The CDR3 region has the DNA TGTGCTAGTGGTTTGCCCCCCTGGGCAGGGGGCTCCTACGAGCAGTACTTC.

The V call is TRBV7-2, the J call TRBJ2-7; 13 nucleotides align to TRBD2. V dropped 5 bases and J dropped 3; count of bases not matched to a gene: 7. CDR1 and CDR2 from the germline V gene are SGHTA and FQGNSA. CDR3 length: 16 residues. The CDR3 is CASSPRLAGGFYEQYF. CDR3 DNA sequence: TGTGCCAGCAGCCCCAGACTAGCGGGGGGATTCTACGAGCAGTACTTC.

This clonotype has at least ten counts. The chain joins TRBV11-2 to TRBJ2-7; possible D gene TRBD2, 8 bases. This CDR3 is built from 19 residues. Germline CDR1 SGHAT, CDR2 FQNNGV. The ends were cut back, 0 bases at V and 5 bases at J, with 26 bases in the middle. The DNA for the CDR3 is TGTGCCAGCAGCTTAGACGGGACAGTCGGGGGGGGAATTAAGGACGAGCAGTACTTC. Amino acids: CASSLDGTVGGGIKDEQYF. The full variable domain, completed using reference TRBV11-2 and TRBJ2-7, is EAGVAQSPRYKIIEKRQSVAFWCNPISGHATLYWYQQILGQGPKLLIQFQNNGVVDDSQLPKDRFSAERLKGVDSTLKIQPAKLEDSAVYLCASSLDGTVGGGIKDEQYFGPGTRLTVT.

V and J are TRBV11-2 and TRBJ2-7; D remains unclear. The CDR3 runs to 15 residues. The V gene lost 6 bases and the J gene lost 0 bases, with 15 bases spanning the gap. In germline, CDR1 is SGHAT, CDR2 FQNNGV. The chain's CDR3 is CASRVTTLNSYEQYF. Here the CDR3 DNA reads TGTGCCAGCAGAGTCACCACCTTGAACTCCTACGAGCAGTACTTC.

The gene calls are TRBV4-1 and TRBJ2-5, with 9 bases lining up with TRBD1. The junction had 5 bases not matched to a gene; V was cut back by 4 bases and J by 5 bases. Germline loops: CDR1 MGHRA, CDR2 YSYEKL. This CDR3 is 14 amino acids long. The CDR3 here is CASSPDRGLETQYF. CDR3 DNA sequence: TGCGCCAGCAGCCCAGACAGGGGGTTGGAGACCCAGTACTTC.

This chain connects TRBV20-1 to TRBJ2-7; D may be TRBD2 (7 bases). CDR1 and CDR2 (germline): DFQATT, SNEGSKA (reference sequence). The CDR3 sequence is 12 residues long. CDR3 region: CRREGVTYEQYF. The CDR3 DNA reads as TGCAGAAGGGAGGGGGTCACCTACGAGCAGTACTTC.

The chain is built from TRBV15 and TRBJ2-7, with 9 bases matching TRBD1. Per germline, CDR1 LNHNV and CDR2 YYDKDF (reference sequence). CDR3 length: 15 residues. With V trimmed by 0 bases and J by 5 bases, 5 bases remained unmatched. DNA of the CDR3: TGTGCCACCAGCAGAGAGGGGACAGGGCACAACGAGCAGTACTTC. It translates to CATSREGTGHNEQYF.

J is TRBJ2-3 and V is TRBV20-1, with D hard to call. V was shortened by 3 bases and J by 4 bases, with 17 bases between the two germline ends. Germline CDR1 is DFQATT and CDR2 is SNEGSKA (reference sequence). The CDR3 consists of 15 residues. The CDR3: CSARVPSSIADTQYF. As DNA, the CDR3 is TGCAGTGCTAGGGTCCCGAGTAGCATCGCAGATACGCAGTATTTT.

This clonotype has a handful of counts. This chain uses TRBV28 with TRBJ1-1; D ambiguous. Between the trimmed V and J ends, which lost 5 bases and 3 bases, there was a span of 13 bases. The CDR3 is made up of 14 amino acids. Per the germline V gene, CDR1 is MDHEN and CDR2 is SYDVKM. For the CDR3, the DNA is TGTGCCAGCAGTCCCCCGCAGAGGTACACTGAAGCTTTCTTT. This translates into CASSPPQRYTEAFF.

V gene TRBV7-3 combines with J gene TRBJ2-1; 15 nucleotides line up with TRBD2. This CDR3 region has 19 residues. Germline lookup yields CDR1 SGHTA and CDR2 FQGTGA. The V gene end was trimmed by 6 bases and the J gene end by 8 bases; junction bases not matched to a gene: 17. CDR3 loop: CASSHWPLPGLAGGDEQFF. The CDR3 DNA reads TGTGCCAGCAGTCATTGGCCATTACCGGGACTAGCGGGAGGAGATGAGCAGTTCTTC.

This clonotype came up many times. J is TRBJ2-7 and V is TRBV5-1; no reliable D call. Germline V gene data show CDR1 as SGHRS and CDR2 as YFSETQ. The CDR3 has 15 residues. Between the trimmed V and J ends, which lost 0 bases and 3 bases, there was a span of 13 bases. The CDR3 bases are TGCGCCAGCAGCTTGGTAGGTGTCCCTCACTACGAGCAGTACTTC. Its translation is CASSLVGVPHYEQYF.

In this sample, this clonotype turned up a few times. The chain uses TRBV29-1 and TRBJ1-2; 8 nucleotides agree with TRBD1. V lost 7 bases to trimming and J lost 2 bases; unmatched junction nucleotides: 15. This CDR3 is built from 16 residues. CDR1 is SQVTM, CDR2 ANQGSEA, per germline. The CDR3 region is CSAFGGQVQVNYGYTF. In DNA, the CDR3 is TGCAGCGCATTCGGGGGACAGGTGCAAGTCAACTATGGCTACACCTTC.

This clonotype was seen more than once but under ten times. The genes are TRBV10-3 and TRBJ2-3, with 8 nucleotides matching TRBD2. Unmatched junction bases numbered 17, after V lost 8 bases and J lost 1 base. Germline CDR1 ENHRY, CDR2 SYGVKD. The length of the CDR3 is 18 residues. The CDR3 coding sequence is TGTGCCATCGGCCCAGACGCGGCGAGCGGGGGTCGCACAGATACGCAGTATTTT. Its translation is CAIGPDAASGGRTDTQYF.

There are many counts of this clonotype. This chain connects TRBV25-1 to TRBJ2-7, with D unclear. Germline CDR1 MGHDK, CDR2 SYGVNS. Trimming stripped 0 bases from V and 0 bases from J, with 6 bases between. CDR3 length: 14 amino acids. DNA for the CDR3: TGTGCCAGCAGTGAATATTTCGCCTCCTACGAGCAGTACTTC. This translates into CASSEYFASYEQYF.

This clonotype was counted at least ten times. The chain combines TRBV29-1 with TRBJ2-7; TRBD1 agrees at 7 bases. The ends lost 7 bases at V and 0 bases at J; junction bases unmatched: 3. This CDR3 has 12 residues. The germline V gene encodes CDR1 SQVTM and CDR2 ANQGSEA. For the CDR3, the DNA is TGCAGCGCCCGACAGGGCTCCTACGAGCAGTACTTC. This sequence encodes CSARQGSYEQYF.

For the CDR3, the DNA is TGTGCCAGCAGTGAGGACAGGGTTGCAGATACGCAGTATTTT. As protein: CASSEDRVADTQYF. The rearrangement uses TRBV6-1 and TRBJ2-3; the match to TRBD1 covers 8 bases. The V segment lost 3 bases and the J segment 4 bases; nucleotides outside the gene matches: 3. Looked up from germline, CDR1 is MNHNS and CDR2 is SASEGT. The CDR3 contains 14 residues.

The chain has TRBV29-1 and TRBJ2-1, with D possibly matching TRBD2 (6 bases). With 0 bases removed from V and 7 bases from J, the gap between germline ends came to 13 bases. Germline loops: CDR1 SQVTM, CDR2 ANQGSEA. CDR3 length: 14 residues. In DNA form, the CDR3 reads TGCAGCGTTGAAGACCTGGAGGGTTGGAATGAGCAGTTCTTC. It translates to CSVEDLEGWNEQFF.

This clonotype was found many times. The rearrangement uses TRBV29-1 and TRBJ1-1, with D possibly TRBD1 on 5 matching bases. The V end lost 1 base, the J end lost 0 bases, and 12 bases lay between the germline ends. CDR1 and CDR2 (germline): SQVTM, ANQGSEA. The CDR3 totals 15 residues. The CDR3 bases are TGCAGCGTTGAAGGGAGGGGTCCGTTGAACACTGAAGCTTTCTTT. This gives the protein CSVEGRGPLNTEAFF.

In this sample, this clonotype turned up a few times. This chain links TRBV5-1 with TRBJ2-7; no definite D call. V dropped 5 bases and J dropped 2 bases, with 11 bases sitting between them. Germline V gene sequence: CDR1 SGHRS, CDR2 YFSETQ. The length of the CDR3 is 13 residues. CDR3 amino acids: CASRPGWTYEQYF. CDR3 nucleotides: TGCGCCAGCAGACCTGGTTGGACCTACGAGCAGTACTTC.